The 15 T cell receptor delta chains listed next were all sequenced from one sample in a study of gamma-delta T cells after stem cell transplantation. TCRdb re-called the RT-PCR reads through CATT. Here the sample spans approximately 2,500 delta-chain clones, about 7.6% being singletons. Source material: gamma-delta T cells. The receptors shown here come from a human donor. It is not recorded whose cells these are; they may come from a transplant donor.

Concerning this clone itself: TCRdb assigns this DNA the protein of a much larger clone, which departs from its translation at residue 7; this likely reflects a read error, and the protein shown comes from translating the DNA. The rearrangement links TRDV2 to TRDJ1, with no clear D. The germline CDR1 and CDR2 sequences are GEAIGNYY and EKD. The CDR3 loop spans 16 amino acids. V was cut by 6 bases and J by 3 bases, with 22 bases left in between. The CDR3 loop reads CACSLLEVPVSDKLIF. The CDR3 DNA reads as TGTGCCTGTTCACTTTTGGAGGTCCCCGTGTCCGATAAACTCATCTTT.

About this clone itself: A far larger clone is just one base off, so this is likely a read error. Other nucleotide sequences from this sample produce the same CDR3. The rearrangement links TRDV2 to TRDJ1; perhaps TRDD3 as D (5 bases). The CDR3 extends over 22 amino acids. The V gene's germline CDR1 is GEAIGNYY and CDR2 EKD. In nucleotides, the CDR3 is TGTGCCTGTGACACAATAAGGCCGGTGGCCATCAATACGGGTTATCAGATGGATAAACTAATCTTT. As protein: CACDTIRPVAINTGYQMDKLIF.

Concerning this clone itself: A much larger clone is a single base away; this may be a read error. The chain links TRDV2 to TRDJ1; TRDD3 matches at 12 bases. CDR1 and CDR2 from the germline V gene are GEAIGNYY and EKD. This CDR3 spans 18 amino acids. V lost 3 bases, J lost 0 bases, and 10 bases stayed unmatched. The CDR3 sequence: CACDFVLGDTRYTDKLIF. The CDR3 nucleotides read TGTGCCTGTGACTTTGTACTGGGGGATACCCGGTACACCGATAAACTCATCTTT.

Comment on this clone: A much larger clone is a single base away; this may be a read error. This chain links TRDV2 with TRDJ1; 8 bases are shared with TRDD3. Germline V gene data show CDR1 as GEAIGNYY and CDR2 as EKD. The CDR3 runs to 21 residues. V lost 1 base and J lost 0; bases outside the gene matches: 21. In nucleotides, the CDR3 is TGTGCCTGTGACACTGTACTGGGGGGTACGTTAACCCACACTAACACCGATAAACTCATCTTT. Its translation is CACDTVLGGTLTHTNTDKLIF.

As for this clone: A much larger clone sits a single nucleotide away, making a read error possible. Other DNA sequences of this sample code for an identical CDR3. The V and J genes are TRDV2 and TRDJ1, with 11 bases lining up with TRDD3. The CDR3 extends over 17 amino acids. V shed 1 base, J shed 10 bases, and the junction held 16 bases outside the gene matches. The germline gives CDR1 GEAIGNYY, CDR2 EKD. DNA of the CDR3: TGTGCCTGTGACACTGTCGGTGGGGGATACGCTAGGCTGTCACTCATCTTT. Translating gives CACDTVGGGYARLSLIF.

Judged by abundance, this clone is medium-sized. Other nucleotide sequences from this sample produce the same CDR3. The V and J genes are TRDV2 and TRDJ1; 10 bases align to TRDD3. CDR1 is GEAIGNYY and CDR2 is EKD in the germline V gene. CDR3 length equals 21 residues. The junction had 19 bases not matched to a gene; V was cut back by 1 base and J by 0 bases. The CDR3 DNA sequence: TGTGCCTGTGACACTCTCCGAGCGAGGCTGGGGGATAGGTCGTACACCGATAAACTCATCTTT. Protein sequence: CACDTLRARLGDRSYTDKLIF.

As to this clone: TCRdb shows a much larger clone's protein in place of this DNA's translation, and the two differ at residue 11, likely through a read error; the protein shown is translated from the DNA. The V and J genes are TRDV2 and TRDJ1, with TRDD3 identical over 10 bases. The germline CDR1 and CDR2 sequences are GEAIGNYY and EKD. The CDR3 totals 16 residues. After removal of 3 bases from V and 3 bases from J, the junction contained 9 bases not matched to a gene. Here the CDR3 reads CACDAIWGISSDKLIF. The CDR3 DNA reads TGTGCCTGTGACGCAATCTGGGGGATATCGTCCGATAAACTCATCTTT.

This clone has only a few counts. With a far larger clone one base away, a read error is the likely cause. This CDR3 is CACDTAGASSWDTRQMFF. CDR3 DNA sequence: TGTGCCTGTGACACGGCCGGGGCGAGCTCCTGGGACACCCGACAGATGTTTTTC. The chain combines TRDV2 with TRDJ3, with unresolved D. This CDR3 contains 18 residues. V gave up 1 base and J gave up 0 bases, with 12 bases separating them. CDR1 GEAIGNYY and CDR2 EKD come from the germline V gene.

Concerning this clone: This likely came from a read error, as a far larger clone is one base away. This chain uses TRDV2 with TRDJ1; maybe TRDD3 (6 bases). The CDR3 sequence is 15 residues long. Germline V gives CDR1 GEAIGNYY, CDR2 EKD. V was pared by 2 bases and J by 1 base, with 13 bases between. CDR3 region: CACDILGNRTDKLIF. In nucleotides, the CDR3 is TGTGCCTGTGACATTCTGGGGAACCGCACCGATAAACTCATCTTT.

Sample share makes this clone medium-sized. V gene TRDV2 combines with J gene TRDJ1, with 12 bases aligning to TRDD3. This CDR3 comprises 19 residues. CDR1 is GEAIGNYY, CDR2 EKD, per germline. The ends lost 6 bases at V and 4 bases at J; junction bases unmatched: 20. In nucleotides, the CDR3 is TGTGCCTGTTATCAACTCAATCTGGGGGATACGCAGGATTTCGATAAACTCATCTTT. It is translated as CACYQLNLGDTQDFDKLIF.

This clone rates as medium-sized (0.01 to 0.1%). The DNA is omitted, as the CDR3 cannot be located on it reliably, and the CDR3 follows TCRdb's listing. The CDR3 loop reads CSVLLCSKRFLLSWGIRRTDKLIF. The chain uses TRAV29/DV5 and TRDJ1; the table's TRDD3 call for D was not verified on the DNA. A total of 24 residues make up the CDR3, ends included. Germline CDR1 is NSMFDY and CDR2 is ISSIKDK.

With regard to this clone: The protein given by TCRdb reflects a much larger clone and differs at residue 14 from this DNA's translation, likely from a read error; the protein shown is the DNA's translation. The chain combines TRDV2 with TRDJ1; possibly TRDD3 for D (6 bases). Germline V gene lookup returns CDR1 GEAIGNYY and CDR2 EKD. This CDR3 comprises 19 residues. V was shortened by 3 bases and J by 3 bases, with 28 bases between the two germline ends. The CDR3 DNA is TGTGCCTGTGACCAGTTACACGATACGTTCTTTAAGTACGCCGATAAACTCATCTTT. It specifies CACDQLHDTFFKYADKLIF.

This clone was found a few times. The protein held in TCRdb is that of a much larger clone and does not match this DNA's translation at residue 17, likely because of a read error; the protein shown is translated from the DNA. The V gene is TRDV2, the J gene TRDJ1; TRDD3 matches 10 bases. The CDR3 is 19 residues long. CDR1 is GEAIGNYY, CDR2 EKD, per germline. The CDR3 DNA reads TGTGCCTGTGACACAGTAGGGTCCACAAAGGGGGATACGGCCGATAAACCCATCTTT. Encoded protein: CACDTVGSTKGDTADKPIF.

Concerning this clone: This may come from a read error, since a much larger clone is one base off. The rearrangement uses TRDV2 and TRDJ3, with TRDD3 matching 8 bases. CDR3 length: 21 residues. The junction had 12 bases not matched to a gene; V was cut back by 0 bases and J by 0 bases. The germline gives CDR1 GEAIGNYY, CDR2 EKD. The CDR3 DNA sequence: TGTGCCTGTGACACCGGTTCGCTGGGGATACTAAGCTCCTGGGACACCCGACAGATGTTTTTC. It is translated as CACDTGSLGILSSWDTRQMFF.

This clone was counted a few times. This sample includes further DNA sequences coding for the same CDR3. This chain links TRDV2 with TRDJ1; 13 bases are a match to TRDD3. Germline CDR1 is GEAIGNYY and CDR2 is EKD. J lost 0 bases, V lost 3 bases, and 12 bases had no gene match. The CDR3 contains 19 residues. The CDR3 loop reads CACDPLLGDTRMYTDKLIF. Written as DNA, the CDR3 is TGTGCCTGTGACCCACTACTGGGGGATACGCGGATGTACACCGATAAACTCATCTTT.